The 20 T cell receptor beta chains reported below all come from one sample, sequenced in a study of identifying expanded T cells in peripheral blood. Data came from immunoSEQ multiplex PCR; TCRdb stores just in-frame clones and leaves some out. The table lists about 83,000 clones, over 75% of them singletons. Source material: blood. These receptors all come from a person aged 18-69 years in good health.

The chain uses TRBV5-8 and TRBJ1-2, with a possible D match to TRBD1 (5 bases). The V and J ends lost 0 bases and 2 bases respectively, with 8 bases between them. Germline V CDR1 and CDR2: SGHTS, YDEGEE. The CDR3 loop spans 14 amino acids. The CDR3 sequence: CASSLADRNYGYTF. Written as DNA, the CDR3 is TGTGCCAGCAGCTTGGCCGACAGAAACTATGGCTACACCTTC.

The chain employs TRBV5-1 and TRBJ2-7; D ambiguous. Germline CDR1 and CDR2: SGHRS and YFSETQ. The CDR3 is made up of 14 amino acids. The ends were cut back, 4 bases at V and 4 bases at J, with 15 bases in the middle. For the CDR3, the DNA is TGCGCCAGCAGCCTTTCCCTCCAACAATACGAGCAGTACTTC. This translates into CASSLSLQQYEQYF.

The chain employs TRBV19 and TRBJ2-7, with a tentative D call TRBD1 (6 bases). The germline V gene has CDR1 LNHDA and CDR2 SQIVND (reference sequence). The CDR3 loop spans 14 amino acids. V dropped 6 bases and J dropped 2 bases, with 14 bases sitting between them. For the CDR3, the DNA is TGTGCCAGTAGCATACTGACAGGTGCCTACGAGCAGTACTTC. Protein product: CASSILTGAYEQYF.

The V and J genes are TRBV19 and TRBJ1-4; D unresolved. In germline, CDR1 is LNHDA, CDR2 SQIVND (reference sequence). The CDR3 is 14 amino acids. V lost 3 bases and J 8 bases, leaving 13 bases between the germline ends. DNA of the CDR3: TGTGCCAGTAGTATGAGGTACGGCCGGGAAAAACTGTTTTTT. Translated, it gives CASSMRYGREKLFF.

V gene TRBV15 combines with J gene TRBJ2-1, with D unresolved. Between the trimmed V and J ends, which lost 4 bases and 0 bases, there was a span of 13 bases. Looked up from germline, CDR1 is LNHNV and CDR2 is YYDKDF (reference sequence). The CDR3 length is 16 residues. The CDR3 region has the DNA TGTGCCACCAGCACCCTGGTATTTAGCTCCTACAATGAGCAGTTCTTC. Translating gives CATSTLVFSSYNEQFF.

V usage is TRBV29-1 and J usage is TRBJ2-2; 8 bases match TRBD2. The ends lost 6 bases at V and 3 bases at J; junction bases unmatched: 6. Germline V gene data show CDR1 as SQVTM and CDR2 as ANQGSEA. This CDR3 is 14 amino acids long. The CDR3 reads CSVVSGEDTGELFF. The CDR3 nucleotides are TGCAGCGTCGTTAGCGGGGAAGACACCGGGGAGCTGTTTTTT.

The J gene is TRBJ2-2, the V gene TRBV5-4; TRBD2 is a possible D gene (6 bases). V was clipped by 5 bases and J by 1 base, with 12 bases between them. From germline, CDR1 is SGHNT and CDR2 YYREEE (reference sequence). This CDR3 is 15 amino acids long. The chain's CDR3 is CASRPQGGNTGELFF. The CDR3 DNA follows: TGTGCCAGCAGGCCTCAGGGAGGGAACACCGGGGAGCTGTTTTTT. Combining the CDR3 with reference TRBV5-4 and TRBJ2-2 gives the whole variable domain ETGVTQSPTHLIKTRGQQVTLRCSSQSGHNTVSWYQQALGQGPQFIFQYYREEENGRGNFPPRFSGLQFPNYSSELNVNALELDDSALYLCASRPQGGNTGELFFGEGSRLTVL.

V gene TRBV4-2 combines with J gene TRBJ2-3; D not certain. V was cut by 0 bases and J by 4 bases, with 17 bases left in between. CDR3 length: 17 residues. The V gene's germline CDR1 is LGHNA and CDR2 YNFKEQ. In DNA form, the CDR3 reads TGTGCCAGCAGCCAAGATTTAAGGCCTAGTTCCCCAGATACGCAGTATTTT. Translation: CASSQDLRPSSPDTQYF.

About this clone itself: The germline gene is not matched at one end of the junction; a read error may be the cause. Other DNA sequences within the sample encode an identical CDR3. This chain connects TRBV6-1 to TRBJ2-7, with TRBD2 matching over 7 bases. Germline assignment: CDR1 MNHNS and CDR2 SASEGT. This CDR3 region has 15 residues. CDR3 protein: CASSEAGLGVSEQYF. For the CDR3, the DNA is TGCGCCAGCAGTGAAGCCGGACTAGGCGTTTCAGAGCAGTACTTC.

This chain uses TRBV30 with TRBJ2-5, with 8 bases matching TRBD2. J gave up 1 base and V 5 bases, and 3 bases lay outside the gene matches. CDR3 length: 13 amino acids. Germline values: CDR1 GTSNPN, CDR2 SVGIG (reference sequence). CDR3 amino acids: CAWGGLGQETQYF. CDR3 DNA sequence: TGTGCCTGGGGGGGACTAGGCCAAGAGACCCAGTACTTC.

The chain combines TRBV11-1 with TRBJ2-3; a weak D match, TRBD2 (5 bases). The V gene's germline CDR1 is SGHAT and CDR2 FQDESV (reference sequence). Trimming took off 3 bases at V and 2 bases at J, with 15 bases between the two ends. This CDR3 is built from 16 residues. Here the CDR3 DNA reads TGTGCCAGCAGCTTGGGAGCTAATAGACTCACAGATACGCAGTATTTT. Protein: CASSLGANRLTDTQYF.

This clone has only one observation. V is TRBV27 and J is TRBJ1-1; no clear D gene. V lost 3 bases to trimming and J lost 0 bases, with 11 bases between them. The germline V gene encodes CDR1 MNHEY and CDR2 SMNVEV (reference sequence). The CDR3 totals 15 residues. The CDR3 spells CASSFGPYMNTEAFF. DNA of the CDR3: TGTGCCAGCAGTTTTGGCCCCTACATGAACACTGAAGCTTTCTTT.

The chain has TRBV18 and TRBJ2-3, with D uncertain. Trimming shortened V by 6 bases and J by 3 bases, and 10 bases separated the two germline ends. CDR1 and CDR2 from the germline V gene are KGHSH and LQKENI. This CDR3 has 13 residues. CDR3 sequence: CASSPDQTDTQYF. In DNA form, the CDR3 reads TGTGCCAGCTCGCCCGACCAGACAGATACGCAGTATTTT.

The chain couples TRBV7-9 to TRBJ1-2; 12 bases fit TRBD1. CDR1 and CDR2 (germline): SEHNR, FQNEAQ (reference sequence). This CDR3 comprises 16 residues. The ends lost 5 bases at V and 8 bases at J; junction bases unmatched: 12. CDR3 coding DNA: TGTGCCAGCAGCCCCCAACCGGGACAGGGGGCTTCGGGCTACACCTTC. Encoded protein: CASSPQPGQGASGYTF.

The rearrangement uses TRBV7-2 and TRBJ2-7; TRBD1 or TRBD2 may be the D gene (7 bases each). Germline V gene data show CDR1 as SGHTA and CDR2 as FQGNSA. With 3 bases removed from V and 2 bases from J, the gap between germline ends came to 17 bases. This CDR3 is built from 16 residues. CDR3 residues: CASSLRQGGGPYEQYF. CDR3 coding DNA: TGTGCCAGCAGCTTGCGCCAGGGGGGGGGTCCCTACGAGCAGTACTTC.

V and J are TRBV28 and TRBJ2-7; 8 nucleotides match TRBD1. The germline V gene encodes CDR1 MDHEN and CDR2 SYDVKM. The CDR3 is 15 amino acids. Losses at the gene ends were 1 base for V and 3 bases for J; bases not matched to a gene: 5. In DNA, the CDR3 is TGTGCCAGCAGTTTATCCGGACAGGGAGTCTACGAGCAGTACTTC. It specifies CASSLSGQGVYEQYF.

The rearrangement links TRBV5-4 to TRBJ1-4; no clear D gene. V gave up 1 base and J gave up 7 bases, with 14 bases separating them. This CDR3 has 15 residues. Germline CDR1 is SGHNT and CDR2 is YYREEE (reference sequence). Here the CDR3 reads CASSLTTHEGEKLFF. CDR3 nucleotides: TGTGCCAGCAGCTTGACGACCCACGAGGGTGAAAAACTGTTTTTT.

The chain links TRBV27 to TRBJ2-2; D perhaps matches TRBD2 (6 bases). The CDR3 is 16 amino acids. V shed 11 bases and J shed 1 base, with 20 bases lying between them. The germline V gene encodes CDR1 MNHEY and CDR2 SMNVEV (reference sequence). The CDR3 region is CASTALRGVNTGELFF. CDR3 bases: TGTGCCTCCACCGCCCTTCGCGGGGTGAACACCGGGGAGCTGTTTTTT.

This clone was detected a few times. This chain uses TRBV4-1 with TRBJ1-2; D is ambiguous. V dropped 0 bases and J dropped 4 bases, with 6 bases sitting between them. Germline values: CDR1 MGHRA, CDR2 YSYEKL. This CDR3 region has 13 residues. CDR3 DNA sequence: TGCGCCAGCAGCCAAGATACGAGCTATGGCTACACCTTC. This encodes CASSQDTSYGYTF.

The V and J genes are TRBV11-2 and TRBJ2-5; 9 bases align to TRBD1. Per germline, CDR1 SGHAT and CDR2 FQNNGV. V shed 2 bases, J shed 4 bases, and the junction held 2 bases outside the gene matches. The CDR3 has 14 amino acids. The CDR3 here is CASSLSGQGETQYF. The CDR3, as DNA: TGTGCCAGCAGCTTATCGGGACAGGGAGAGACCCAGTACTTC.